This T cell receptor (beta chain) was found in a study of T cells in narcolepsy. The CDR3 covers 15 residues. V dropped 4 bases and J dropped 0; count of bases not matched to a gene: 6. Germline-derived CDR1 and CDR2 are SGHTS and YDEGEE. This table comes from immunoSEQ multiplex PCR, and its TCRdb copy is limited to in-frame clones, with some not included. The repertoire includes roughly 30,000 clones, 60% to 80% of them detected once, and approximately 3.8% sits in the top ten. This clone has only a few counts. Its antigen is not identified. Study-level results: Comparing one patient's CSF and blood CD4+ clonotypes highlighted HCRT- and TRIB2-specific autoreactive clonotypes. Autoreactive clonotypes reportedly recurred in blood of same and different patients, not controls.

Sequencing was carried out using memory (CD45RA-) CD4+ T cells from blood. J is TRBJ2-7 and V is TRBV5-8, with TRBD2 matching over 8 bases. The sequence was obtained from a human donor in good health. CDR3 in amino acids: CASSTLAGSSYEQYF. CDR3 coding DNA: TGTGCCAGCAGCACGTTAGCGGGATCCTCCTACGAGCAGTACTTC.